Sequencing of this T cell receptor (beta chain) was carried out in a study of radiation and T cells in renal cell carcinoma. Study in general: Nephrectomy followed 15 Gy stereotactic body radiation by 4 weeks.

A note on this clone: Its antigen remains unidentified.

Overall study results and limits: Without pretreatment biopsies, baseline tumor clonotype presence was undetermined.

Time point given: blood 2 weeks post-SBRT. The treatment denotes: 15 Gy SBRT to primary tumor, nephrectomy 4 weeks later. TCRdb's table, derived via immunoSEQ multiplex PCR, lists solely in-frame clones and lacks some. The data show tens of thousands of clones, 81% seen once. Germline-derived CDR1 and CDR2 are SGHNT and YYREEE (reference sequence). V lost 4 bases and J 4 bases, leaving 15 bases between the germline ends. This CDR3 contains 16 residues. The specimen comprised blood, sampled from a patient whose treatment included radiotherapy and nephrectomy. The chain employs TRBV5-4 and TRBJ1-6; a weak D match, TRBD1 (6 bases). This receptor was identified in a man aged 60 to 69 with renal cell carcinoma. The CDR3, as DNA: TGTGCCAGCAGCCCTAACAGGGATAGGTATAATTCACCCCTCCACTTT. Protein: CASSPNRDRYNSPLHF.